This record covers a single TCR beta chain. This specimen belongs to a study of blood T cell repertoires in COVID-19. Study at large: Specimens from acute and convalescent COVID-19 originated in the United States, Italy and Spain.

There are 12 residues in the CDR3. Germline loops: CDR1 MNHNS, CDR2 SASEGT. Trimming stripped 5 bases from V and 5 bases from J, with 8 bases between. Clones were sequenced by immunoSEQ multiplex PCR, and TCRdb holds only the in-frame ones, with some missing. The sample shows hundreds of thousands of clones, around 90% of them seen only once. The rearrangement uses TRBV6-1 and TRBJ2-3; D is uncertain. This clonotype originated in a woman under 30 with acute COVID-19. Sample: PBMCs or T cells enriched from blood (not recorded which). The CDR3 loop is CASSTNLDTQYF. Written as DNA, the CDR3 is TGTGCCAGCAGTACTAACTTAGATACGCAGTATTTT.